This TCR beta chain was obtained from a study of T cells in Graves' hyperthyroidism and ophthalmopathy (dated by TCRdb to about 2019). Background for the entire study: Peripheral blood samples were taken at initial diagnosis, before any treatment was given. To identify distinguishing TCR V-J signatures, a discovery cohort of some 100 patients was used, comprising some 45 with Graves' ophthalmopathy and approximately 58 with stable Graves' hyperthyroidism. Prospective prediction of ophthalmopathy was tested in an independent validation cohort consisting of 18 to 20 hyperthyroidism patients and around 16 patients who later progressed to ophthalmopathy. For training and testing, the 100 or so patients in the discovery cohort were randomly divided in a 7:3 ratio. In addition, the study compared T-cell repertoires in thyroid tissue and in blood from roughly six Graves' hyperthyroidism patients. Once sampling was done, hyperthyroidism patients were given methimazole at a starting dose of 30 mg daily, whereas ophthalmopathy patients were given high-dose intravenous methylprednisolone. The paper describes TCR Vbeta CDR3 sequencing of 130 to 150 peripheral blood samples, made up of under 50 ophthalmopathy patients, 70 to 80 hyperthyroidism patients and approximately 17 progressor patients.

Ophthalmopathy patients had moderately to severely active disease, Clinical Activity Score of at least 3, NOSPECS grade of at least 4, and duration under 3 months. Exclusion was applied to patients with uncontrolled infections, other autoimmune diseases, pregnancy or lactation. Diagnoses were based on clinical symptoms, serum thyroxine and TRAb, thyroid ultrasound and orbital computed tomography. Ficoll-Paque density gradient centrifugation was used to isolate PBMCs from under 11 ml of fresh peripheral blood. Trizol reagent was used to extract total RNA, and RNA quality was then checked on an Agilent 2100 Bioanalyzer. Comments on this clonotype: Its target antigen remains unknown. No clone much larger than this one lies a single base away; base qualities are absent.

Study-wide findings and limitations: A model built on a 13 V-J signature distinguished ophthalmopathy from stable hyperthyroidism, reaching around 90% sensitivity and 81.08% specificity in cross-validation and 80%/75% in testing. No statistical method was used to set the sample size in advance, and investigators knew the group allocation. Most expanded thyroid clonotypes (frequency above 0.001) were also detected in blood, a finding suggesting that blood repertoires may reflect thyroid immune responses. In validation, progression to ophthalmopathy was predicted by the model with roughly 71% sensitivity and roughly 76% specificity, a median of approximately 6.5 months before onset.

The TCR beta CDR3 regions were amplified from the RNA transcripts. A first-round RT-PCR of the TCR CDR3 used the HTBI primer set with the Qiagen OneStep RT-PCR kit. Libraries were constructed in a second round of multiplex PCR, after which size selection and purification were carried out. Libraries were sequenced paired-end with 100 bp reads on an Illumina HiSeq2000. The published analysis was carried out like this. SOAPnuke was used to process the raw data, throwing out any read that contained adapters or uncalled bases, had a mean Phred below 15, or lacked an exact constant-primer or identifier match. High-quality paired reads were merged with COPE v1.2.5, and unique nucleotide sequences were defined as clonotypes. MiTCR v1.1 was used to align the clonotypes against IMGT TRBV, TRBD and TRBJ reference segments. Analysis was restricted to V-J combinations with a frequency above 0.0001, which covered 99.2% of repertoires. The TCS score was defined as the ratio of F50 (clonal expansion) to E x V (chaos), calculated using BLOSUM62-based TCRdist between CDR3 peptides within each V-J. Welch's t-statistics and random forest reduced 450 to 600 V-J features to about 13, which were used in a naive Bayes classifier (R e1071). TCRdb took the public reads, trimmed them with fastp at Q25, ran MiXCR for clone calling and kept in-frame beta chains. Records with the same CDR3 protein are collapsed into one entry carrying the most frequent genes and DNA. TCRdb, rather than the study authors, made the V and J calls. Present in this sample are around 690,000 distinct CDR3 sequences, 20% of which were seen just once. 30% to 40% of the sample is held by the ten biggest clonotypes.

The TCR originated in a man aged 25 to 40 with Graves' ophthalmopathy. The source material was blood.

The CDR3: CASTTRGQPQHF. The base sequence is TGTGCCAGCACGACGAGGGGGCAGCCCCAGCATTTT. Rearrangement joined TRBV28 to TRBJ1-5; the D region possibly corresponds to TRBD1 (6 bases align). Spanning cysteine to phenylalanine, the CDR3 consists of 12 amino acids. Only the CDR3 portion is preserved as DNA: 36 bases, with reading frame beginning at the first base. The germline V gene provides CDR1 MDHEN and CDR2 SYDVKM. The trim is 7 bases for V and 7 bases for J, with a gap of 11 bases between the germline ends.